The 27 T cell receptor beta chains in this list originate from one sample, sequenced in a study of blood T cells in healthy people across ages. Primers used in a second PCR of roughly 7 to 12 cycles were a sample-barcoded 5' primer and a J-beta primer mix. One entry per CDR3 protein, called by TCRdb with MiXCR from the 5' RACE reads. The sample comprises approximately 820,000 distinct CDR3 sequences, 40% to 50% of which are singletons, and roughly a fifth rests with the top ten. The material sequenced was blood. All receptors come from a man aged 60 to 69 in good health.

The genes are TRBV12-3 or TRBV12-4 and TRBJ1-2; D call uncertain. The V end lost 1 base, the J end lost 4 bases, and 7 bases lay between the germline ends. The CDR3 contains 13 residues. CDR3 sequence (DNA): TGTGCCAGCAGTTTAGACGGAGCCTATGGCTACACCTTC. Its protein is CASSLDGAYGYTF.

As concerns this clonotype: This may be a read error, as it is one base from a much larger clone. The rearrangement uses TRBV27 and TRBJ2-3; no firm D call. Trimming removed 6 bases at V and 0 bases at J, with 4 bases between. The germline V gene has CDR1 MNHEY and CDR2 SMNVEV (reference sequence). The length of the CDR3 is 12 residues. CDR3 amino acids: CASRPSTDTQYF. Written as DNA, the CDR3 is TGTGCCAGCAGACCTAGCACAGATACGCAGTATTTT.

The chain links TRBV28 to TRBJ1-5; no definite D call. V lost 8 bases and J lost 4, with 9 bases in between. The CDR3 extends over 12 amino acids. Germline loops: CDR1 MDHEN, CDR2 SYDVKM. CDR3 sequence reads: CASLSRNQPQHF. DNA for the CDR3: TGTGCCAGCCTGTCCAGGAATCAGCCCCAGCATTTT.

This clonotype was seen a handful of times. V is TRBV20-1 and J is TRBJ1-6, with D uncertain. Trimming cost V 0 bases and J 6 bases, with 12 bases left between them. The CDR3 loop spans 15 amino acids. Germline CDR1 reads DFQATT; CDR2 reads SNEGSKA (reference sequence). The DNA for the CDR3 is TGCAGTGCTAGAGACCCGGGCCTTCCTAATTCACCCCTCCACTTT. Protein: CSARDPGLPNSPLHF.

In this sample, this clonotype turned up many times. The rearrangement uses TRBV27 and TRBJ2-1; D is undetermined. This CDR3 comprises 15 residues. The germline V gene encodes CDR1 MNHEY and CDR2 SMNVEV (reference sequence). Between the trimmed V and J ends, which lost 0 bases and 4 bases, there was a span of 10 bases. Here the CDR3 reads CASSLSNPVYNEQFF. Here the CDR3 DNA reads TGTGCCAGCAGTTTATCCAATCCGGTGTACAATGAGCAGTTCTTC.

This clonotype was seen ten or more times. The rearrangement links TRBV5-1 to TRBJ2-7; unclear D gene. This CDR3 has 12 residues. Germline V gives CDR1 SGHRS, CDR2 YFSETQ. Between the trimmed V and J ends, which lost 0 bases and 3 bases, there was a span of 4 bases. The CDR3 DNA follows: TGCGCCAGCAGCTTGGACCTCTACGAGCAGTACTTC. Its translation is CASSLDLYEQYF.

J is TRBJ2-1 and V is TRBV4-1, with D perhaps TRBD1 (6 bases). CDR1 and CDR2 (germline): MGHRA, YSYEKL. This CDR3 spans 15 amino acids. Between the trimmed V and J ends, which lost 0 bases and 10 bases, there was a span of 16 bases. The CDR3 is CASSQDTGYYYEQFF. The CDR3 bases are TGCGCCAGCAGCCAAGATACAGGGTATTACTACGAGCAGTTCTTC.

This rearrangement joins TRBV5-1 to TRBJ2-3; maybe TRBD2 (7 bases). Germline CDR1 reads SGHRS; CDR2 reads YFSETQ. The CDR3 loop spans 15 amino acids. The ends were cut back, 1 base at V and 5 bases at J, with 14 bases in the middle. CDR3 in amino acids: CASSLRGGEGDTQYF. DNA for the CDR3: TGCGCCAGCAGCTTGAGGGGGGGGGAAGGAGATACGCAGTATTTT. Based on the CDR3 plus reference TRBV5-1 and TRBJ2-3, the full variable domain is KAGVTQTPRYLIKTRGQQVTLSCSPISGHRSVSWYQQTPGQGLQFLFEYFSETQRNKGNFPGRFSGRQFSNSRSEMNVSTLELGDSALYLCASSLRGGEGDTQYFGPGTRLTVL.

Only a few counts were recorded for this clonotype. CDR3 DNA: TGTGCCAGCAGCTCCCGGCGGTACGAGCAGTACTTC. Encoded protein: CASSSRRYEQYF. The chain recombines TRBV7-8 with TRBJ2-7; unclear D gene. Germline lookup yields CDR1 SGHVS and CDR2 FQNEAQ. CDR3 length: 12 amino acids. V lost 4 bases and J lost 4, with 8 bases in between.

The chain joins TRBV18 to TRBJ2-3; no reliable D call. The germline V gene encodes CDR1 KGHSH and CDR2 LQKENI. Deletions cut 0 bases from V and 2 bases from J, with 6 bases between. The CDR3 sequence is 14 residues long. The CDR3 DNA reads TGTGCCAGCTCACCACCGGCGGCCACAGATACGCAGTATTTT. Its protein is CASSPPAATDTQYF.

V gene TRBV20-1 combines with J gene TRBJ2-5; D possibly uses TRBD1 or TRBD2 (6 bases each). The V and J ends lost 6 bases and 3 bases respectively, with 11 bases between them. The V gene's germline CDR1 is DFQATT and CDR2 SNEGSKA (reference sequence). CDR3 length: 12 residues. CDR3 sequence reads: CSAKGGKETQYF. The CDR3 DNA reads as TGCAGTGCCAAGGGGGGAAAAGAGACCCAGTACTTC.

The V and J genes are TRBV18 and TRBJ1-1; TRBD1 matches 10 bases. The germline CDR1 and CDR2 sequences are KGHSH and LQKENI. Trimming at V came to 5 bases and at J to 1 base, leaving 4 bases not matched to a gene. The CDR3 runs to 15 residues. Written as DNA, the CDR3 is TGTGCCAGCTCATGGGGACAGGGGTCGAACACTGAAGCTTTCTTT. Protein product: CASSWGQGSNTEAFF.

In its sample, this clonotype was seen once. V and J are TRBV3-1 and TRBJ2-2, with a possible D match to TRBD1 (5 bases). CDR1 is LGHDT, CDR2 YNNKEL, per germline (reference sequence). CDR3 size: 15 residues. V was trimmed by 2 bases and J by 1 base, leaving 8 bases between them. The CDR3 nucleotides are TGTGCCAGCAGCCAAAGGGGCCTGAACACCGGGGAGCTGTTTTTT. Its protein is CASSQRGLNTGELFF.

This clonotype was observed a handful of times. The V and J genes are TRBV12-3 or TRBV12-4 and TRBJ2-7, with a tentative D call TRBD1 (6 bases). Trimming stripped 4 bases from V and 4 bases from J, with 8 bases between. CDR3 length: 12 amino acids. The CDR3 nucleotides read TGTGCCAGCAGTTGGGACATGTACGAGCAGTACTTC. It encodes CASSWDMYEQYF.

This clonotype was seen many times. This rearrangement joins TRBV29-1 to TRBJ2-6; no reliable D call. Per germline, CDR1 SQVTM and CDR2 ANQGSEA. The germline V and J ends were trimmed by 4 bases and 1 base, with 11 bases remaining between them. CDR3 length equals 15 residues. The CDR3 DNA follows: TGCAGCGTTGGTTCCAGCCAATCTGGGGCCAACGTCCTGACTTTC. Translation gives CSVGSSQSGANVLTF.

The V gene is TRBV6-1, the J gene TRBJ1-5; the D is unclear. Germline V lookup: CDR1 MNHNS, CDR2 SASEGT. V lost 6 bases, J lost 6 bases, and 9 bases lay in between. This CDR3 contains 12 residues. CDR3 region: CASSERFQPQHF. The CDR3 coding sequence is TGTGCCAGCAGCGAGCGTTTTCAGCCCCAGCATTTT.

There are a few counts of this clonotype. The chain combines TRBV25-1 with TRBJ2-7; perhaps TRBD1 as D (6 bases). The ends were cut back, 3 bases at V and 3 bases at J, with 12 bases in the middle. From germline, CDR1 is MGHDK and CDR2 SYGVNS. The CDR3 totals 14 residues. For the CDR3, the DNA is TGTGCCAGCAGTGACAGGGGATTGGGCTACGAGCAGTACTTC. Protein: CASSDRGLGYEQYF.

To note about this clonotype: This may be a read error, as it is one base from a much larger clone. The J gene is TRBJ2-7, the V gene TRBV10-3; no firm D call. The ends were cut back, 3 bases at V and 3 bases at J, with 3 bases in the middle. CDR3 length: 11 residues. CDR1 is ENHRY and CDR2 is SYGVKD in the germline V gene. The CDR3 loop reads CAISDYYEQYF. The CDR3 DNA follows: TGTGCCATCAGTGACTACTACGAGCAGTACTTC.

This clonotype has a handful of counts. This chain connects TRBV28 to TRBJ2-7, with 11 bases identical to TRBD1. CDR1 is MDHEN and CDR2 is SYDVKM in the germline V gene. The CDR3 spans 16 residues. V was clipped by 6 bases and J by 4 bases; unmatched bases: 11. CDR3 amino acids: CASSSDPGDRGYEQYF. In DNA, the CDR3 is TGTGCCAGCAGCTCCGACCCTGGGGACAGGGGGTACGAGCAGTACTTC.

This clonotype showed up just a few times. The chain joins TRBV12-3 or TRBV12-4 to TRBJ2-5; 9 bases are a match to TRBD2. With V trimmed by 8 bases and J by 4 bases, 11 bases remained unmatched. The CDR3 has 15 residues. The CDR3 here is CASSRGAGGLETQYF. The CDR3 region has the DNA TGTGCCAGCTCAAGGGGTGCGGGGGGGCTAGAGACCCAGTACTTC.

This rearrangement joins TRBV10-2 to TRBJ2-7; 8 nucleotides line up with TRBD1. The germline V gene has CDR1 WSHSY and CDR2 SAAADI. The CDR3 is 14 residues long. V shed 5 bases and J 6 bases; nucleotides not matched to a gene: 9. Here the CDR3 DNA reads TGCGCCAGCAGTTCCGGGACAGGTCCTACCGAGCAGTACTTC. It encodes CASSSGTGPTEQYF.

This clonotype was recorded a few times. CDR3 sequence reads: CASSLGTVTTKNIQYF. The CDR3 nucleotides are TGTGCCAGCAGTCTCGGGACAGTCACTACCAAAAACATTCAGTACTTC. The chain employs TRBV12-3 or TRBV12-4 and TRBJ2-4, with TRBD1 matching over 7 bases. The CDR3 is 16 amino acids. The junction had 9 bases not matched to a gene; V was cut back by 5 bases and J by 2 bases.

CDR3 sequence: CASSQDGSSGGTQYF. For the CDR3, the DNA is TGCGCCAGCAGCCAAGATGGGAGTAGCGGGGGTACGCAGTATTTT. The V call is TRBV4-3, the J call TRBJ2-3; 9 nucleotides match TRBD2. V lost 0 bases to trimming and J lost 8 bases; unmatched junction nucleotides: 6. In germline, CDR1 is LGHNA, CDR2 YSLEER. The length of the CDR3 is 15 residues.

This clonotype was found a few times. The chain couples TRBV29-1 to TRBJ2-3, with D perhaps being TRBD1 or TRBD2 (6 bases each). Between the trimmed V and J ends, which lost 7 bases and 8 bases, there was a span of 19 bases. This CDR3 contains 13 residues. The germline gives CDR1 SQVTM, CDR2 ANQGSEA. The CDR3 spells CSDGGGGPGTQYF. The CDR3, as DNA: TGCAGCGACGGGGGTGGGGGCCCAGGTACGCAGTATTTT.

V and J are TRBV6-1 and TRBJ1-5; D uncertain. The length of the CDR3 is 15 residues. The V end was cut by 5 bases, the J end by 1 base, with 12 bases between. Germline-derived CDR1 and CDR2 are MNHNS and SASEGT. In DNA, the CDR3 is TGTGCCAGCAGTAACTGGAGGTCAAGCAATCAGCCCCAGCATTTT. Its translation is CASSNWRSSNQPQHF.

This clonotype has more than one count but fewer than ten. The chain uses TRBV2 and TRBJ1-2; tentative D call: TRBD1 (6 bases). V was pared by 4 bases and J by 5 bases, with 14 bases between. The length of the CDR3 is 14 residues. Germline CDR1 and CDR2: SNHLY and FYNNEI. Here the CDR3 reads CASSGADRDYGYTF. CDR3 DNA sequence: TGTGCCAGCAGTGGCGCGGACAGAGATTATGGCTACACCTTC. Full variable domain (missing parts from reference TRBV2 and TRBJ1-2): EPEVTQTPSHQVTQMGQEVILRCVPISNHLYFYWYRQILGQKVEFLVSFYNNEISEKSEIFDDQFSVERPDGSNFTLKIRSTKLEDSAMYFCASSGADRDYGYTFGSGTRLTVV.

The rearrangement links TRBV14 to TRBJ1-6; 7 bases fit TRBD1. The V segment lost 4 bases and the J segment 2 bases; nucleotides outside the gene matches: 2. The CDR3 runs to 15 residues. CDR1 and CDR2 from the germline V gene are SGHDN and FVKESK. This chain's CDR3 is CASSLQGAYNSPLHF. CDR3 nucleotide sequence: TGTGCCAGCAGCCTTCAGGGGGCCTATAATTCACCCCTCCACTTT.